Reported below is one T cell receptor beta chain. What it binds is not known. This sample was included in a study of T cell repertoires in cytomegalovirus infection. Study at large: Evidence of both CMV infection and a matching HLA type came from public TCR beta signatures.

TCRdb independently ran MiXCR on the reads; one entry per CDR3 protein. The sample contains about 27,000 distinct CDR3 sequences, about a fifth of which appear only once. General observations from the study: Identification of carriers of CMV plus the relevant HLA was achieved through cumulative public TCR beta family frequency. What dominated the ex vivo response were HLA-C-restricted CMV-specific TCR beta clonotypes.

Trimming took 0 bases from V and 5 from J, leaving 16 bases between them. The CDR3 contains 16 residues. Germline CDR1 is LGHNA and CDR2 is YNFKEQ. This TCR came from a human donor in good health (CMV status not recorded). Some clones in this sample may be carry-over from other donors' samples. The V and J genes are TRBV4-2 and TRBJ1-2, with D possibly TRBD1 on 6 matching bases. The source material was CD8+ T cells from cultured PBMCs, sampled from culture after CMV antigen stimulation. The CDR3 is CASSQDAGTRIYGYTF. The CDR3 DNA sequence: TGTGCCAGCAGCCAAGACGCCGGGACAAGAATTTATGGCTACACCTTC.